This T cell receptor beta chain was observed in a study of early T cells in non-severe SARS-CoV-2 infection. As for the study in general: Unsorted whole-blood RNA was sequenced in bulk, leaving chains unpaired.

Study results and caveats: Matching against VDJdb likely underestimated virus-specific expansions, favoring anti-spike CD8.

Attachment of unique molecular identifiers was made to individual cDNA molecules. TCRdb reanalysed the 5' RACE reads using MiXCR and keeps one entry per CDR3 protein. The sample holds 30,000 to 40,000 distinct CDR3 sequences, 5% to 5.5% seen once. This clonotype was detected many times. The target antigen is unknown. Per the germline V gene, CDR1 is LGHNA and CDR2 is YSLEER. Trimming removed 1 base from V and 6 bases from J, with 13 bases in between. There are 15 residues in the CDR3. The source material was whole blood, sampled at baseline. This chain links TRBV4-3 with TRBJ2-1, with D perhaps TRBD2 (5 bases). The sequence came from an adult who was a healthcare worker with PCR-confirmed SARS-CoV-2 infection or an uninfected control (not recorded which). CDR3 region: CASSQGFREINEQFF. The CDR3 DNA follows: TGCGCCAGCAGCCAAGGGTTTAGGGAGATCAATGAGCAGTTCTTC.